Shown below are 10 T cell receptor beta chains from a single sample sequenced in a study of memory CD4+ T cells and cytomegalovirus serostatus (dated by TCRdb to between 2019 and 2020). The library was obtained by the immunoSEQ multiplex PCR assay. This immuneACCESS table, as held by TCRdb, lists in-frame sequences with V and J called but not all clones. Of the missing ones, under half trace to an unresolved V gene in checked studies; the others have no known cause. This sample gives under 80,000 clones in total; around 78% of them show up just once. The ten largest clones take up about 2.5% of the sample. Single viable CD3+CD4+CD8-CD45RO+ cells were sorted as memory CD4+ T cells on a FACSAria II. The sample was memory CD4+ T cells from blood. All receptors come from an adult in good health and CMV-seropositive.

This clone was recorded once. The genes are TRBV6-4 and TRBJ2-7; TRBD1 agrees at 7 bases. CDR3 length: 15 amino acids. Germline-derived CDR1 and CDR2 are MRHNA and SNTAGT. The J segment lost 4 bases and the V segment lost 6 bases, leaving 12 bases of the junction unmatched. CDR3 bases: TGTGCCAGCAGGGATAACAGGGGCCAGGGTTACGAGCAGTACGTC. Translated: CASRDNRGQGYEQYV.

The chain uses TRBV5-4 and TRBJ2-1; 8 bases map to TRBD2. V lost 4 bases, J lost 4 bases, and 7 bases stayed unmatched. Germline V gene data show CDR1 as SGHNT and CDR2 as YYREEE (reference sequence). The CDR3 runs to 15 residues. CDR3 in DNA: TGTGCCAGCAGCGATAACCCGGGAGGGTACAATGAGCAGTTCTTC. It yields the protein CASSDNPGGYNEQFF.

The rearrangement links TRBV18 to TRBJ2-7; either TRBD1 or TRBD2 may supply D (5 bases each). V was pared by 3 bases and J by 6 bases, with 12 bases between. Per germline, CDR1 KGHSH and CDR2 LQKENI. CDR3 length equals 13 residues. The CDR3 nucleotides read TGTGCCAGCTCACCGGGACCTAACCCCGAGCAGTACTTC. Its protein is CASSPGPNPEQYF.

This clone was recorded a few times. The rearrangement uses TRBV6-6 and TRBJ1-1; maybe TRBD1 (5 bases). The V end lost 5 bases, the J end lost 8 bases, and 9 bases lay between the germline ends. The CDR3 loop spans 11 amino acids. Germline V lookup: CDR1 MNHNY, CDR2 SVGAGI (reference sequence). The CDR3 DNA reads TGTGCCAGCAGTCACAGGACAGAAGCTTTCTTT. Protein: CASSHRTEAFF.

This clone appeared a few times. The rearrangement links TRBV14 to TRBJ1-3; D is unresolved. Germline-derived CDR1 and CDR2 are SGHDN and FVKESK. Trimming left V 4 bases short and J 9 bases short, with 7 bases between. This CDR3 is 11 amino acids long. CDR3 loop: CASSRFSTIYF. The DNA of the CDR3 is TGTGCCAGCAGCCGCTTCAGCACCATATATTTT.

The chain joins TRBV5-4 to TRBJ1-4; D not resolved. V lost 3 bases and J 3 bases, leaving 12 bases between the germline ends. Germline V lookup: CDR1 SGHNT, CDR2 YYREEE (reference sequence). The CDR3 spans 15 residues. The CDR3 DNA sequence: TGTGCCAGCAGCTCCGACCCAGAGGCTAATGAAAAACTGTTTTTT. Translating it yields CASSSDPEANEKLFF.

The rearrangement uses TRBV7-8 and TRBJ2-2, with a weak D call TRBD1 (5 bases). The V end was cut by 5 bases, the J end by 1 base, with 11 bases between. Germline V gene sequence: CDR1 SGHVS, CDR2 FQNEAQ. This CDR3 region has 15 residues. The CDR3 bases are TGTGCCAGCAGCCCCACAGGCCTGAACACCGGGGAGCTGTTTTTT. It codes for CASSPTGLNTGELFF. Complete variable domain (other parts from reference TRBV7-8 and TRBJ2-2): GAGVSQSPRYKVAKRGQDVALRCDPISGHVSLFWYQQALGQGPEFLTYFQNEAQLDKSGLPSDRFFAERPEGSVSTLKIQRTQQEDSAVYLCASSPTGLNTGELFFGEGSRLTVL.

The rearrangement uses TRBV7-9 and TRBJ2-2; 8 positions match TRBD1. Per germline, CDR1 SEHNR and CDR2 FQNEAQ (reference sequence). V lost 6 bases and J lost 6; bases outside the gene matches: 6. This CDR3 is 14 amino acids long. CDR3 protein: CASSRQGLAGELFF. In nucleotides, the CDR3 is TGTGCCAGCAGTAGACAGGGGTTGGCCGGGGAGCTGTTTTTT.

By frequency in the sample, this clone is medium-sized. This sequence joins TRBV13 and TRBJ2-7; the D is unclear. This CDR3 is built from 13 residues. V was shortened by 1 base and J by 0 bases, with 4 bases between the two germline ends. Germline CDR1 PRHDT, CDR2 FYEKMQ (reference sequence). In DNA form, the CDR3 reads TGTGCCAGCAGCTTAGTGGGCTCCTACGAGCAGTACTTC. Its protein product is CASSLVGSYEQYF.

The chain recombines TRBV20-1 with TRBJ2-7, with a possible D match to TRBD2 (6 bases). This CDR3 has 11 amino acids. Per the germline V gene, CDR1 is DFQATT and CDR2 is SNEGSKA (reference sequence). The germline V and J ends were trimmed by 2 bases and 7 bases, with 9 bases remaining between them. For the CDR3, the DNA is TGCAGTGCTAGACATCGGGGGGAGCAGTACTTC. Translation: CSARHRGEQYF.